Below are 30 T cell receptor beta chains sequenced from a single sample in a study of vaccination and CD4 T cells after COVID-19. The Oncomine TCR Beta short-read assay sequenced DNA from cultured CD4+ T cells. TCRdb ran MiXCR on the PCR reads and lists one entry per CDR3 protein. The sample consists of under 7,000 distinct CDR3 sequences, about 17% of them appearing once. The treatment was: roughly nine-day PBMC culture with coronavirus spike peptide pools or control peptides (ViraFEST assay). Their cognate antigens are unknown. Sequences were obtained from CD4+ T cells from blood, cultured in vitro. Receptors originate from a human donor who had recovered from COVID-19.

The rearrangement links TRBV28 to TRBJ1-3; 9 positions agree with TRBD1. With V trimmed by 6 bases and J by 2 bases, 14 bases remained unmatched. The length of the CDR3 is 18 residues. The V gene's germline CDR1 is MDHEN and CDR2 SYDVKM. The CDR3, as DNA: TGTGCCAGCAGCCTTCCGGGACAGGGAACCCACCCTGGAAACACCATATATTTT. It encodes CASSLPGQGTHPGNTIYF.

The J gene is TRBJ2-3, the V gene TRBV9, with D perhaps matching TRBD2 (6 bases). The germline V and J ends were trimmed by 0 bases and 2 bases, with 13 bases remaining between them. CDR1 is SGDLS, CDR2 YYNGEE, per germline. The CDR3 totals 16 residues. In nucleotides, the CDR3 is TGTGCCAGCAGCGTAGCTGGGGGACTGAACACAGATACGCAGTATTTT. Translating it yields CASSVAGGLNTDTQYF.

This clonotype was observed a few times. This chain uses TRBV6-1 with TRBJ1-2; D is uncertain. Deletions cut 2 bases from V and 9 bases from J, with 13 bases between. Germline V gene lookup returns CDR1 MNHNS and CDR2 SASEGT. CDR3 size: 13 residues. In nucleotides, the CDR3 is TGTGCCAGCAGTGAACGACACGCCGGGAGCTACACCTTC. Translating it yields CASSERHAGSYTF.

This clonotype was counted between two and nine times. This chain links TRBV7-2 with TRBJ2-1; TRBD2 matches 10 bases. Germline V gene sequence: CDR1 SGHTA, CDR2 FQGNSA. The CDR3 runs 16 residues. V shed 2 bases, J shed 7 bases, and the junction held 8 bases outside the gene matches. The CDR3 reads CASSLHSGRARNEQFF. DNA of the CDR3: TGTGCCAGCAGCTTACACAGCGGGAGGGCCCGGAATGAGCAGTTCTTC.

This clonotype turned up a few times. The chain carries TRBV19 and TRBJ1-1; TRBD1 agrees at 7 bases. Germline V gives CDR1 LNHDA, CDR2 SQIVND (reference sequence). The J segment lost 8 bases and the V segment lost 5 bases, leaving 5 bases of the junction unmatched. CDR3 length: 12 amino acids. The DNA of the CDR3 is TGTGCCAGTAGTCCCCGGGACAGAGAAGCTTTCTTT. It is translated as CASSPRDREAFF.

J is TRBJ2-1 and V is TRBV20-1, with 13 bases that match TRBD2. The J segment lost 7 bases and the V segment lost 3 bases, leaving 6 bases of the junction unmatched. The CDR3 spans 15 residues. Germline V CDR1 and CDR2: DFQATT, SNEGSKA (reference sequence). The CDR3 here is CSASRGTSGINEQFF. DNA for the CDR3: TGCAGTGCTAGTCGAGGGACTAGCGGGATTAATGAGCAGTTCTTC.

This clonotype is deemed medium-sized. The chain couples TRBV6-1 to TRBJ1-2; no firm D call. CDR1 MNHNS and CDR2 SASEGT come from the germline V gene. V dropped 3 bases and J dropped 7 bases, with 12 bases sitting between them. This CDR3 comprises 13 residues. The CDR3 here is CASSDQQLGGYTF. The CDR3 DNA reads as TGTGCCAGCAGTGACCAACAGCTAGGTGGCTACACCTTC.

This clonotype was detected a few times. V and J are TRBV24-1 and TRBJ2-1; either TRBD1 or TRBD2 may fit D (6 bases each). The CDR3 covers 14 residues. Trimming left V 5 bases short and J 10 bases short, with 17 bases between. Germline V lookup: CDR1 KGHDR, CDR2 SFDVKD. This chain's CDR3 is CATSGPRGQGEQFF. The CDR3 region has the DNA TGTGCCACCAGTGGTCCCCGGGGGCAAGGGGAGCAGTTCTTC.

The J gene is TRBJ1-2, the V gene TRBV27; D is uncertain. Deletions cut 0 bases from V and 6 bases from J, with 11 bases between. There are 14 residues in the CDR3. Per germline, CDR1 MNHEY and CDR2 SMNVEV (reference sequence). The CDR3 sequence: CASSLSWELDGYTF. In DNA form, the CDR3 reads TGTGCCAGCAGTTTATCGTGGGAATTGGATGGCTACACCTTC.

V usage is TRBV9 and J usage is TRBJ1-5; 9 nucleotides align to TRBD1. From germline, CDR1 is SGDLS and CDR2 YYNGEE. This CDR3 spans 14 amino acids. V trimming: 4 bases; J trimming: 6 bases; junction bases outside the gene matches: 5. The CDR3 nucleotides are TGTGCCAGCAGCCCAGGGACAGGGACTCAGCCCCAGCATTTT. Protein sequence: CASSPGTGTQPQHF.

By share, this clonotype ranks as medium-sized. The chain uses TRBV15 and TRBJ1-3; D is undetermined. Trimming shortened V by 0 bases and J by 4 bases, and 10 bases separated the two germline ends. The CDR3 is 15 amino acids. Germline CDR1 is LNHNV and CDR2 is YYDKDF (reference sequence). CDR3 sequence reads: CATSRESGPGNTIYF. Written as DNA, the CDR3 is TGTGCCACCAGCAGAGAGTCGGGCCCGGGAAACACCATATATTTT.

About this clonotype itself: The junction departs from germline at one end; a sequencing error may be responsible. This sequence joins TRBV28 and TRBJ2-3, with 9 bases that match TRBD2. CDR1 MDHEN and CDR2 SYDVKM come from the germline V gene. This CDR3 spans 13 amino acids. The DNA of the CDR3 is TGTGTCAGCAGAGCGGGGGGAGGGGATACGCAGTATTTT. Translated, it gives CVSRAGGGDTQYF.

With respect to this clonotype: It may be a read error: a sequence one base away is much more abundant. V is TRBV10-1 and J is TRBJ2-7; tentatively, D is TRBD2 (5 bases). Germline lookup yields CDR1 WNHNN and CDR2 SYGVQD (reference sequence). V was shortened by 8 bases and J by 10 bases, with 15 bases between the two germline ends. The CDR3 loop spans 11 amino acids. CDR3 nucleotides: TGCGCCAGCTCGGAAGGGAGTGATCAGTACTTC. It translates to CASSEGSDQYF.

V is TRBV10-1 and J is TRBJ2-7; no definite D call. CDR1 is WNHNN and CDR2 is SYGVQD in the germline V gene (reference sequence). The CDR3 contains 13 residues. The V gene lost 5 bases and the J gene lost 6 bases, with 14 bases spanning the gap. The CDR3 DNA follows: TGCGCCAGCAGTTTTGAATCTGGACGCGAGCAGTACTTC. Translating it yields CASSFESGREQYF.

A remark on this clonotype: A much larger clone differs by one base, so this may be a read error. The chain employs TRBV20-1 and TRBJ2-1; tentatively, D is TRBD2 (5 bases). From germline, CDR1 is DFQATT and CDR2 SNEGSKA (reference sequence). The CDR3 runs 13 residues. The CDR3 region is CSASRDIYNELFF. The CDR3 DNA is TGCAGTGCTAGCCGGGATATTTACAATGAGCTGTTCTTC.

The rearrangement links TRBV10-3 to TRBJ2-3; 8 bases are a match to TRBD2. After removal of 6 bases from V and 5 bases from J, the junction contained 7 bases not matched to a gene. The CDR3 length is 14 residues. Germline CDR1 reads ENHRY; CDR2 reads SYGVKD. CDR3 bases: TGTGCCATCAGACACGGGAGGGGGGGAGATACGCAGTATTTT. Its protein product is CAIRHGRGGDTQYF.

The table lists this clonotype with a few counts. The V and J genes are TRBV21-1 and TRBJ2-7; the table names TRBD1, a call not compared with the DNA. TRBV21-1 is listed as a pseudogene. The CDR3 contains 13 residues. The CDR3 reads CASPRVRIYEQYF. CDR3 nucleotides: TGTGCCAGCCCCCGGGTTAGGATCTACGAGCAGTACTTC.

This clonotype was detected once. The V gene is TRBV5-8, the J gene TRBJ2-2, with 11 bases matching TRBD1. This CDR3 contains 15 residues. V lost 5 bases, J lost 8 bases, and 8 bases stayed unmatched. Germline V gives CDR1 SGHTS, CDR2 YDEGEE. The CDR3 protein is CASSRRDRGLGELFF. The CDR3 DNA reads TGTGCCAGCAGTCGTCGGGACAGGGGGTTGGGGGAGCTGTTTTTT.

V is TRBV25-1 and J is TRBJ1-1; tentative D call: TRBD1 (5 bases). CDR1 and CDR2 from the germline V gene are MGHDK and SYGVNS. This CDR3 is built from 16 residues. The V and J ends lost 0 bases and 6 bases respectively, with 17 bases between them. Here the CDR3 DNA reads TGTGCCAGCAGTGAATATAGGTTCCAGGGTTTAGCTGAAGCTTTCTTT. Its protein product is CASSEYRFQGLAEAFF.

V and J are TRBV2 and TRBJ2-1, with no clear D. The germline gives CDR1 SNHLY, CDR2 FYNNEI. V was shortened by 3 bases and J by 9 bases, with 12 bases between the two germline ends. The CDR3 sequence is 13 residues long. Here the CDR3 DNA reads TGTGCCAGCAGTGATAGGGTGGGATCTGAGCAGTTCTTC. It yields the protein CASSDRVGSEQFF. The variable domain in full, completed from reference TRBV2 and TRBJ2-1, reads EPEVTQTPSHQVTQMGQEVILRCVPISNHLYFYWYRQILGQKVEFLVSFYNNEISEKSEIFDDQFSVERPDGSNFTLKIRSTKLEDSAMYFCASSDRVGSEQFFGPGTRLTVL.

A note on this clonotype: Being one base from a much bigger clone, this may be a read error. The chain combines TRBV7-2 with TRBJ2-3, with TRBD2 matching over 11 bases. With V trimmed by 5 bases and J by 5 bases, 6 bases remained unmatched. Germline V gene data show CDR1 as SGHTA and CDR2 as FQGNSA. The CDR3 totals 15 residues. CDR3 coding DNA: TGTGCCAGCAGCACGGGACTAGCGGTCAGAGATACGCAGTATTTT. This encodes CASSTGLAVRDTQYF.

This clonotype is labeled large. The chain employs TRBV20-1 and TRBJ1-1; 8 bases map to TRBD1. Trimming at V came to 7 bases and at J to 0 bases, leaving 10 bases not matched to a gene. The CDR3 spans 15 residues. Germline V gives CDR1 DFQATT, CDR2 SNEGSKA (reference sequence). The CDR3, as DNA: TGCAGTGTCCCAGATTGGACAGGGATGAACACTGAAGCTTTCTTT. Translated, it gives CSVPDWTGMNTEAFF.

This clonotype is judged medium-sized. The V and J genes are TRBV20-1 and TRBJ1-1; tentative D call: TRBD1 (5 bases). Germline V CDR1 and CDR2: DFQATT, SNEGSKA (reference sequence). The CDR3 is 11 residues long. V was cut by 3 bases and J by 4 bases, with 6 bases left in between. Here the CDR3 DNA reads TGCAGTGCTAGGGGGGGCACTGAAGCTTTCTTT. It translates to CSARGGTEAFF.

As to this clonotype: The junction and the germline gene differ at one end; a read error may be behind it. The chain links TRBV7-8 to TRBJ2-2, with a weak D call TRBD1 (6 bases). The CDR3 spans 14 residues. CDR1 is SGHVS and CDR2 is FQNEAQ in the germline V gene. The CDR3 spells CANRGGPNTGEPFF. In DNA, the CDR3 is TGTGCCAACCGAGGGGGTCCGAACACCGGGGAGCCGTTTTTT.

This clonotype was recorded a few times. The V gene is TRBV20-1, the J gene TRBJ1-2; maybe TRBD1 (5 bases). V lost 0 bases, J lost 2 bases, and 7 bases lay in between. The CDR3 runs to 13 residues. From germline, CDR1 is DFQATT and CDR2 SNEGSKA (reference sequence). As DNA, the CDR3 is TGCAGTGCTAGAGACAGGGAAAACTATGGCTACACCTTC. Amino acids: CSARDRENYGYTF.

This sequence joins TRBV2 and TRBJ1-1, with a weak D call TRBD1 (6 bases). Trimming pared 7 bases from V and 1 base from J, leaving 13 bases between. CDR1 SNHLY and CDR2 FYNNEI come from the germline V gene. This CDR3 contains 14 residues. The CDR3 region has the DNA TGTGCCAGCAACTACCTACAGGGGAACACTGAAGCTTTCTTT. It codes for CASNYLQGNTEAFF.

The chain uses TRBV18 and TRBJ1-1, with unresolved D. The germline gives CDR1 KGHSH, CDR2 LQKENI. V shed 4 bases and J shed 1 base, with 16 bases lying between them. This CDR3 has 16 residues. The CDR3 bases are TGTGCCAGCTCACAATCTGGGCCACGGGGGAACACTGAAGCTTTCTTT. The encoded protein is CASSQSGPRGNTEAFF.

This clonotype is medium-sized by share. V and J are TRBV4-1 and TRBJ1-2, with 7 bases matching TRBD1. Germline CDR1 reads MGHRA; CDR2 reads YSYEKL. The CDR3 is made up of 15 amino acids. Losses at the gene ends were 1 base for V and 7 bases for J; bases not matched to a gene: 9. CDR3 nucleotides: TGCGCCAGCAGCCAAGGGGGGCAGGGGGGGATTGGCTACACCTTC. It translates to CASSQGGQGGIGYTF.

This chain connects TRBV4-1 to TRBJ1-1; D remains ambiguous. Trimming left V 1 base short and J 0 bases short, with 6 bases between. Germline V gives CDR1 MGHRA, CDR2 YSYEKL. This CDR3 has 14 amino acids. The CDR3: CASSQAILNTEAFF. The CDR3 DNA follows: TGCGCCAGCAGCCAAGCTATCCTGAACACTGAAGCTTTCTTT.

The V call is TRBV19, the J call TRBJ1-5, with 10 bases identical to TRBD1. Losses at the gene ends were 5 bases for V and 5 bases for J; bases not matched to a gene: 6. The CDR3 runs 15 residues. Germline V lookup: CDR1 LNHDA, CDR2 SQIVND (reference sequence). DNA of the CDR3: TGTGCCAGTAGTGCCCCGGGACAGGGGTATCAGCCCCAGCATTTT. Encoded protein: CASSAPGQGYQPQHF.